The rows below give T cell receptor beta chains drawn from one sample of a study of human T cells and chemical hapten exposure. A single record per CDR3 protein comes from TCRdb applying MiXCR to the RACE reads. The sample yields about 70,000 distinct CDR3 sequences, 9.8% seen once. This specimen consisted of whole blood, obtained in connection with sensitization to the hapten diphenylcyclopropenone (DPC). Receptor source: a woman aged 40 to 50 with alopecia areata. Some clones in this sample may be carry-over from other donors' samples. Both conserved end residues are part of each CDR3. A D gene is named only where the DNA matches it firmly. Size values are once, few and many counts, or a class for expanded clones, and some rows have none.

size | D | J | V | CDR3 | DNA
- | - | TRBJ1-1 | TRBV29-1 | CSVVGGNTEAFF | TGCAGCGTTGTAGGGGGGAACACTGAAGCTTTCTTT
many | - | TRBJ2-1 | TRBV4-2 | CASSQSPTRSSYNEQFF | TGTGCCAGCAGCCAATCTCCGACTCGGAGCTCCTACAATGAGCAGTTCTTC
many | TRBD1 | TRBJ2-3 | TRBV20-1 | CSARDYRDRDQDTQYF | TGCAGTGCTAGAGACTATCGGGACAGGGATCAGGATACGCAGTATTTT
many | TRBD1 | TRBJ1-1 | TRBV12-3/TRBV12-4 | CASRPGGASTEAFF | TGTGCCAGCAGACCAGGGGGCGCTTCCACTGAAGCTTTCTTT
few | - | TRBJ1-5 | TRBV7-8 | CASSDGGGGQPQHF | TGTGCCAGCAGCGATGGGGGGGGCGGCCAGCCCCAGCATTTT
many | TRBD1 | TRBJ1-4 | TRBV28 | CASSSPGQGGEKLFF | TGTGCCAGCAGTTCCCCGGGACAGGGAGGAGAAAAACTGTTTTTT
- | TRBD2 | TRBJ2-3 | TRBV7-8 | CASSSQTSGETDTQYF | TGTGCCAGCAGCTCCCAGACTAGCGGGGAGACAGATACGCAGTATTTT
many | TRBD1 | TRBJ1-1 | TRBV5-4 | CASSRGDSGTEAFF | TGTGCCAGCAGCCGGGGGGACAGTGGGACTGAAGCTTTCTTT
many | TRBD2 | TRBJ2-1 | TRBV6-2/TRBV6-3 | CASSYFGGGGNEQFF | TGTGCCAGCAGTTACTTCGGCGGGGGGGGAAATGAGCAGTTCTTC
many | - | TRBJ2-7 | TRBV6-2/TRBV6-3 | CASSYAIEKQYF | TGTGCCAGCAGTTATGCTATAGAGAAGCAGTACTTC